Listed here are 12 T cell receptor beta chains from one sample, sequenced in a study of Ad26.COV2.S vaccination and SARS-CoV-2 variants. The treatment here: 15 to 20 received Ad26.COV2.S at low or high dose, single or two shots; 5 received placebo; per-sample allocation not given. At day 63 after the first vaccine or placebo injection, samples were drawn. TCRdb keeps only in-frame clones here, not all; method: immunoSEQ multiplex PCR. The repertoire holds roughly 350,000 clones, more than 85% seen once, with approximately 5% in the top ten. Sequencing used peripheral blood, obtained in a trial of Ad26.COV2.S vaccine versus placebo. The source is a person aged 18 to 59 who received the Ad26.COV2.S COVID-19 vaccine or a placebo.

V gene TRBV6-1 combines with J gene TRBJ2-7; 9 nucleotides match TRBD1. The V segment lost 3 bases and the J segment 3 bases; nucleotides outside the gene matches: 6. CDR3 length: 15 amino acids. In germline, CDR1 is MNHNS, CDR2 SASEGT. DNA of the CDR3: TGTGCCAGCAGTGAGGGAAGACAGGGGGGCTACGAGCAGTACTTC. Amino acids: CASSEGRQGGYEQYF.

This clone has just one count. The J gene is TRBJ2-5, the V gene TRBV5-1, with TRBD1 matching over 7 bases. The germline CDR1 and CDR2 sequences are SGHRS and YFSETQ. The length of the CDR3 is 14 residues. V was pared by 4 bases and J by 3 bases, with 6 bases of the junction left unmatched. CDR3 region: CASSDLQGKETQYF. CDR3 in DNA: TGCGCCAGCAGCGATCTACAGGGGAAAGAGACCCAGTACTTC.

The rearrangement links TRBV6-5 to TRBJ1-4, with 9 bases lining up with TRBD1. The CDR3 consists of 14 residues. CDR1 is MNHEY and CDR2 is SVGAGI in the germline V gene. The V segment lost 2 bases and the J segment 9 bases; nucleotides outside the gene matches: 4. This CDR3 reads CASSYGGQGKKLFF. In nucleotides, the CDR3 is TGTGCCAGCAGTTACGGGGGACAGGGTAAAAAACTGTTTTTT.

A remark on this clone: Other DNA sequences in the same sample also yield this CDR3. The V and J genes are TRBV28 and TRBJ2-7, with a tentative D call TRBD1 (5 bases). The V gene's germline CDR1 is MDHEN and CDR2 SYDVKM. The CDR3 covers 10 residues. V lost 8 bases and J lost 5, with 7 bases in between. The DNA of the CDR3 is TGTGCCAGCGGGGCTAACGAGCAGTACTTC. Its translation: CASGANEQYF.

The CDR3 DNA follows: TGCGCCAGCAGCCAGGGGATTTCCAACACTGAAGCTTTCTTT. This sequence encodes CASSQGISNTEAFF. The V and J genes are TRBV4-3 and TRBJ1-1; D is unclear. CDR3 length equals 14 residues. V lost 3 bases and J lost 2, with 10 bases in between. Looked up from germline, CDR1 is LGHNA and CDR2 is YSLEER.

The V call is TRBV19, the J call TRBJ1-6, with D possibly being TRBD1 (6 bases). V gave up 3 bases and J gave up 7 bases, with 19 bases separating them. CDR3 length: 17 amino acids. Germline V CDR1 and CDR2: LNHDA, SQIVND (reference sequence). CDR3 bases: TGTGCCAGTAGTATTAAACGCCACAGGGTCAGGAATTCACCCCTCCACTTT. Protein sequence: CASSIKRHRVRNSPLHF.

The V call is TRBV6-5, the J call TRBJ2-7; 7 bases are shared with TRBD1. The CDR3 is 15 amino acids. Germline CDR1 is MNHEY and CDR2 is SVGAGI. V lost 6 bases to trimming and J lost 2 bases; unmatched junction nucleotides: 10. CDR3 in amino acids: CASRLRDSRAYEQYF. In nucleotides, the CDR3 is TGTGCCAGCAGACTAAGGGACAGTCGTGCCTACGAGCAGTACTTC.

On this clone: The same CDR3 also results from other DNA sequences found in this sample. The chain couples TRBV18 to TRBJ1-1; possibly TRBD1 for D (6 bases). The CDR3 totals 12 residues. Germline values: CDR1 KGHSH, CDR2 LQKENI. The V end was cut by 3 bases, the J end by 8 bases, with 10 bases between. The CDR3 protein is CASSPDRSEAFF. CDR3 DNA sequence: TGTGCCAGCTCACCCGACAGGTCGGAAGCTTTCTTT. Variable domain in full (rest from reference TRBV18 and TRBJ1-1): NAGVMQNPRHLVRRRGQEARLRCSPMKGHSHVYWYRQLPEEGLKFMVYLQKENIIDESGMPKERFSAEFPKEGPSILRIQQVVRGDSAAYFCASSPDRSEAFFGQGTRLTVV.

This clone was observed a few times. The rearrangement links TRBV19 to TRBJ1-3; 7 nucleotides align to TRBD1. J gave up 3 bases and V 5 bases, and 7 bases lay outside the gene matches. In germline, CDR1 is LNHDA, CDR2 SQIVND (reference sequence). The CDR3 is 15 residues long. The CDR3 spells CASSPDRDYGNTIYF. The CDR3 nucleotides read TGTGCCAGTAGTCCCGACAGGGATTATGGAAACACCATATATTTT.

About this clone: Other DNA sequences in the sample encode the same CDR3. J is TRBJ1-1 and V is TRBV6-1; D is unresolved. The CDR3 totals 13 residues. Trimming removed 3 bases from V and 0 bases from J, with 5 bases in between. CDR1 is MNHNS and CDR2 is SASEGT in the germline V gene. CDR3 region: CASSEVMNTEAFF. The DNA of the CDR3 is TGTGCCAGCAGTGAGGTTATGAACACTGAAGCTTTCTTT.

The rearrangement uses TRBV4-3 and TRBJ2-7; possibly TRBD2 for D (6 bases). The CDR3 runs 15 residues. The V gene's germline CDR1 is LGHNA and CDR2 YSLEER. V lost 2 bases and J lost 2, with 13 bases in between. The CDR3 protein is CASSQLRGSTYEQYF. CDR3 bases: TGCGCCAGCAGCCAACTGCGGGGCAGTACCTACGAGCAGTACTTC.

V and J are TRBV5-5 and TRBJ1-6; TRBD1 is a possible D gene (6 bases). V dropped 2 bases and J dropped 5 bases, with 17 bases sitting between them. Germline V lookup: CDR1 SGHKS, CDR2 YYEKEE (reference sequence). The length of the CDR3 is 17 residues. The CDR3 bases are TGTGCCAGCAGCTTTCATGAGGGGGGCGGCGATAATTCACCCCTCCACTTT. Translating it yields CASSFHEGGGDNSPLHF. Variable domain in full (rest from reference TRBV5-5 and TRBJ1-6): DAGVTQSPTHLIKTRGQQVTLRCSPISGHKSVSWYQQVLGQGPQFIFQYYEKEERGRGNFPDRFSARQFPNYSSELNVNALLLGDSALYLCASSFHEGGGDNSPLHFGNGTRLTVT.